This T cell receptor beta chain was sequenced in a study of T cells in narcolepsy. Using immunoSEQ multiplex PCR, the repertoire was profiled, and TCRdb retains in-frame clones only, with some absent. Here the sample spans around 28,000 clones, around 81% being singletons. V lost 3 bases and J 0 bases, leaving 12 bases between the germline ends. CDR3 length: 15 amino acids. Germline V lookup: CDR1 ENHRY, CDR2 SYGVKD. About this clone: The antigen is undetermined.

Findings and limits, study-wide: Some memory CD4+ repertoires had no autoreactive clone sequences. Healthy controls reportedly lacked the autoreactive clonotypes serially found in patients' blood.

What was sequenced was CD45RA- memory CD4+ T cells from PBMCs. The source of this sequence is a human donor with narcolepsy. V and J are TRBV10-3 and TRBJ2-7; D remains ambiguous. The CDR3 is CAISDFSRTSYEQYF. As DNA, the CDR3 is TGTGCCATCAGTGACTTCTCCAGGACCTCCTACGAGCAGTACTTC.